A single sample gave rise to the 13 T cell receptor beta chains below, sequenced in a study of long-term antiretroviral therapy in people with HIV. With survey level as its setting, the immunoSEQ assay was v3.0. TCRdb keeps only in-frame clones here, not all; method: immunoSEQ multiplex PCR. The sample holds more than 35,000 clones; 90% to 95% are singletons and the top ten take roughly 2.5%. The starting material was unsorted PBMCs, obtained 3.7 years after starting antiretroviral therapy. The origin of the receptors is a woman in her fifties or sixties with HIV.

This chain joins TRBV19 and TRBJ1-6; 12 bases are shared with TRBD1. Germline-derived CDR1 and CDR2 are LNHDA and SQIVND (reference sequence). The CDR3 has 16 amino acids. V lost 1 base to trimming and J lost 7 bases; unmatched junction nucleotides: 2. CDR3 nucleotide sequence: TGTGCCAGTAGTATAGCGGGACAGGGGGCGAATTCACCCCTCCACTTT. As protein: CASSIAGQGANSPLHF.

The chain recombines TRBV5-1 with TRBJ1-1, with no clear D. Trimming took off 4 bases at V and 2 bases at J, with 12 bases between the two ends. The CDR3 loop spans 14 amino acids. Germline values: CDR1 SGHRS, CDR2 YFSETQ. The CDR3 spells CASSPATINTEAFF. CDR3 nucleotide sequence: TGCGCCAGCAGCCCCGCCACGATAAACACTGAAGCTTTCTTT.

The V and J genes are TRBV7-3 and TRBJ1-2; TRBD1 matches at 9 bases. CDR3 length: 17 residues. V trimming: 0 bases; J trimming: 1 base; junction bases outside the gene matches: 6. Germline CDR1 and CDR2: SGHTA and FQGTGA. The CDR3 here is CASSLTGTGGGNYGYTF. Here the CDR3 DNA reads TGTGCCAGCAGCTTAACGGGTACAGGGGGCGGTAACTATGGCTACACCTTC.

The J gene is TRBJ2-2, the V gene TRBV7-3; the D gene is possibly TRBD2 (6 bases). Germline CDR1 reads SGHTA; CDR2 reads FQGTGA. The CDR3 has 15 amino acids. The ends were cut back, 1 base at V and 3 bases at J, with 9 bases in the middle. For the CDR3, the DNA is TGTGCCAGCAGCTTAATGGGGGGAGACACCGGGGAGCTGTTTTTT. This codes for CASSLMGGDTGELFF.

The rearrangement links TRBV7-6 to TRBJ1-5; unclear D gene. CDR1 and CDR2 (germline): SGHVS, FNYEAQ. V lost 5 bases, J lost 3 bases, and 14 bases lay in between. There are 15 residues in the CDR3. CDR3 region: CASSPQFAPNQPQHF. For the CDR3, the DNA is TGTGCCAGCAGCCCACAGTTTGCACCCAATCAGCCCCAGCATTTT.

The V and J genes are TRBV6-5 and TRBJ1-5; D call uncertain. The CDR3 has 13 residues. Trimming stripped 8 bases from V and 1 base from J, with 9 bases between. The germline V gene has CDR1 MNHEY and CDR2 SVGAGI. The CDR3, as DNA: TGTGCCAGCTCGGTGGACAGCAATCAGCCCCAGCATTTT. It codes for CASSVDSNQPQHF.

Here the CDR3 reads CASSYSSGGEQYF. CDR3 DNA sequence: TGTGCCAGCAGTTACTCATCTGGGGGCGAGCAGTACTTC. The chain joins TRBV6-6 to TRBJ2-7; D is tentatively TRBD1 or TRBD2 (5 bases each). V was pared by 0 bases and J by 6 bases, with 9 bases between. The CDR3 length is 13 residues. Germline CDR1 is MNHNY and CDR2 is SVGAGI (reference sequence).

This clone showed up just once. CDR3 in amino acids: CASSLVAGGEQYF. The CDR3, as DNA: TGCGCCAGCAGCTTGGTGGCAGGGGGCGAGCAGTACTTC. J is TRBJ2-7 and V is TRBV5-1; 7 bases match TRBD1. With V trimmed by 0 bases and J by 6 bases, 3 bases remained unmatched. Germline V gene sequence: CDR1 SGHRS, CDR2 YFSETQ. CDR3 length: 13 amino acids.

CDR3 coding DNA: TGCGCCAGCAGCTTGGGGACTCCGAGGGACTACGAGCAGTACTTC. Protein sequence: CASSLGTPRDYEQYF. The genes are TRBV5-1 and TRBJ2-7; D possibly corresponds to TRBD2 (5 bases). Germline loops: CDR1 SGHRS, CDR2 YFSETQ. Trimming removed 0 bases at V and 3 bases at J, with 13 bases between. CDR3 size: 15 residues.

This clone was counted a single time. The V gene is TRBV6-1, the J gene TRBJ2-7; D might be TRBD1 (5 bases). Trimming cost V 5 bases and J 4 bases, with 15 bases left between them. Germline V gene data show CDR1 as MNHNS and CDR2 as SASEGT. CDR3 size: 14 residues. CDR3 DNA: TGTGCCAGCAGTACAGGTTGGGTGGGGTACGAGCAGTACTTC. It codes for CASSTGWVGYEQYF.

This clone has only one observation. This chain connects TRBV7-9 to TRBJ1-1; D gene uncertain. The CDR3 is 13 amino acids. With 4 bases removed from V and 4 bases from J, the gap between germline ends came to 10 bases. Germline CDR1 is SEHNR and CDR2 is FQNEAQ (reference sequence). The CDR3 reads CASSSPGSTEAFF. CDR3 in DNA: TGTGCCAGCAGCTCGCCCGGGAGCACTGAAGCTTTCTTT.

The chain joins TRBV6-6 to TRBJ1-2; D unresolved. The CDR3 spans 16 residues. The ends were cut back, 0 bases at V and 7 bases at J, with 18 bases in the middle. In germline, CDR1 is MNHNY, CDR2 SVGAGI (reference sequence). CDR3 nucleotide sequence: TGTGCCAGCAGTTACTCCCAGGCCCCAGGCCTCTCTGGCTACACCTTC. Protein sequence: CASSYSQAPGLSGYTF.

V and J are TRBV6-6 and TRBJ2-7; the D is unclear. CDR1 and CDR2 (germline): MNHNY, SVGAGI (reference sequence). The V end lost 6 bases, the J end lost 0 bases, and 6 bases lay between the germline ends. The CDR3 is 12 amino acids. In DNA form, the CDR3 reads TGTGCCAGCAGGGACCACTCCTACGAGCAGTACTTC. Its translation: CASRDHSYEQYF.